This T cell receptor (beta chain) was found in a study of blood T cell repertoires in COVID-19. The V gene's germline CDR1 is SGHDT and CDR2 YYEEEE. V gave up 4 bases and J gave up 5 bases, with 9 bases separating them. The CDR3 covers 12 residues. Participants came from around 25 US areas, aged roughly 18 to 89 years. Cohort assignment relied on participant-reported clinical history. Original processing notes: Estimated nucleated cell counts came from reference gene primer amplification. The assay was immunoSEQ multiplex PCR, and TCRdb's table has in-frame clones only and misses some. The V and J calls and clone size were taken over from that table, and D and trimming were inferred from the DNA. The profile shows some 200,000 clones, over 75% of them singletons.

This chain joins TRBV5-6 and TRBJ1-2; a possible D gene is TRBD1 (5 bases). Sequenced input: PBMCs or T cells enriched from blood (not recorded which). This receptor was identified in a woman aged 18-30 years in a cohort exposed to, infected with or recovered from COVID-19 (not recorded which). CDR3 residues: CASSATEYGYTF. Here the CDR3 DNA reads TGTGCCAGCAGCGCGACAGAATATGGCTACACCTTC.